One sample yielded the 26 T cell receptor beta chains listed below, sequenced in a study of cytomegalovirus exposure and HLA in healthy donors. Primers: 60 Vbeta forward and 13 Jbeta reverse. TCRdb's table, derived via immunoSEQ multiplex PCR, lists solely in-frame clones and lacks some. This sample has about 160,000 clones, with roughly 80% found just once. The specimen was PBMCs. Receptors originate from a woman aged 18-29 years in good health and CMV-seronegative.

The rearrangement links TRBV7-9 to TRBJ2-3; D is perhaps TRBD1 (5 bases). The CDR3 sequence is 15 residues long. Germline-derived CDR1 and CDR2 are SEHNR and FQNEAQ (reference sequence). Trimming stripped 8 bases from V and 2 bases from J, with 17 bases between. The CDR3 DNA is TGTGCCAGCGCCACGGTTCTGGGGCACACAGATACGCAGTATTTT. Translating it yields CASATVLGHTDTQYF. Looking up the rest from reference TRBV7-9 and TRBJ2-3 gives the full variable domain: DTGVSQNPRHKITKRGQNVTFRCDPISEHNRLYWYRQTLGQGPEFLTYFQNEAQLEKSRLLSDRFSAERPKGSFSTLEIQRTEQGDSAMYLCASATVLGHTDTQYFGPGTRLTVL.

Only a few counts were recorded for this clone. The chain uses TRBV9 and TRBJ2-1, with 8 positions matching TRBD2. V was pared by 6 bases and J by 1 base, with 12 bases of the junction left unmatched. This CDR3 contains 17 residues. The germline CDR1 and CDR2 sequences are SGDLS and YYNGEE. CDR3 region: CASTVGRASSSYNEQFF. CDR3 nucleotide sequence: TGTGCCAGCACTGTCGGGAGGGCCAGTTCGTCCTACAATGAGCAGTTCTTC.

The chain uses TRBV5-4 and TRBJ2-1; 11 nucleotides align to TRBD2. V dropped 3 bases and J dropped 4; count of bases not matched to a gene: 6. Per the germline V gene, CDR1 is SGHNT and CDR2 is YYREEE (reference sequence). This CDR3 has 16 amino acids. CDR3 nucleotide sequence: TGTGCCAGCAGCTGGCCGGGACTAGCGGAATACAATGAGCAGTTCTTC. Its translation is CASSWPGLAEYNEQFF. Complete variable domain (other parts from reference TRBV5-4 and TRBJ2-1): ETGVTQSPTHLIKTRGQQVTLRCSSQSGHNTVSWYQQALGQGPQFIFQYYREEENGRGNFPPRFSGLQFPNYSSELNVNALELDDSALYLCASSWPGLAEYNEQFFGPGTRLTVL.

CDR3 sequence reads: CASTSGQGGNQPQHF. The CDR3 nucleotides are TGTGCCAGTACCTCTGGACAGGGGGGCAATCAGCCCCAGCATTTT. The rearrangement links TRBV19 to TRBJ1-5, with TRBD1 matching over 10 bases. This CDR3 comprises 15 residues. V gave up 7 bases and J gave up 2 bases; unmatched junction bases: 5. CDR1 is LNHDA, CDR2 SQIVND, per germline (reference sequence).

V is TRBV28 and J is TRBJ1-1, with D hard to call. This CDR3 is built from 17 residues. V was trimmed by 6 bases and J by 5 bases, leaving 25 bases between them. The germline V gene encodes CDR1 MDHEN and CDR2 SYDVKM. CDR3 protein: CASSSTLPRVFSTEAFF. The CDR3 DNA reads as TGTGCCAGCAGCTCAACCCTCCCGAGGGTGTTTTCGACTGAAGCTTTCTTT. The whole variable domain, remainder taken from reference TRBV28 and TRBJ1-1, is DVKVTQSSRYLVKRTGEKVFLECVQDMDHENMFWYRQDPGLGLRLIYFSYDVKMKEKGDIPEGYSVSREKKERFSLILESASTNQTSMYLCASSSTLPRVFSTEAFFGQGTRLTVV.

The chain has TRBV7-2 and TRBJ2-7; 12 nucleotides agree with TRBD2. Losses at the gene ends were 4 bases for V and 2 bases for J; bases not matched to a gene: 9. This CDR3 contains 17 residues. The V gene's germline CDR1 is SGHTA and CDR2 FQGNSA. The CDR3 is CASSYKGLAGTAYEQYF. Here the CDR3 DNA reads TGTGCCAGCAGCTACAAAGGACTAGCGGGAACAGCCTACGAGCAGTACTTC.

This clone has a single count. The genes are TRBV5-5 and TRBJ1-5; D unresolved. The CDR3 contains 15 residues. Germline CDR1 is SGHKS and CDR2 is YYEKEE (reference sequence). The V gene lost 2 bases and the J gene lost 0 bases, with 9 bases spanning the gap. CDR3 region: CASSLTVNSNQPQHF. CDR3 DNA: TGTGCCAGCAGCTTAACGGTGAATAGCAATCAGCCCCAGCATTTT.

The chain carries TRBV7-8 and TRBJ2-7, with TRBD1 matching 7 bases. The ends lost 3 bases at V and 4 bases at J; junction bases unmatched: 12. The CDR3 consists of 16 residues. Looked up from germline, CDR1 is SGHVS and CDR2 is FQNEAQ. CDR3 sequence (DNA): TGTGCCAGCAGCTTCTCCTCCGGGACAGCACATTACGAGCAGTACTTC. As protein: CASSFSSGTAHYEQYF. Full variable domain (outside the CDR3, taken from reference TRBV7-8 and TRBJ2-7): GAGVSQSPRYKVAKRGQDVALRCDPISGHVSLFWYQQALGQGPEFLTYFQNEAQLDKSGLPSDRFFAERPEGSVSTLKIQRTQQEDSAVYLCASSFSSGTAHYEQYFGPGTRLTVT.

This sequence joins TRBV5-4 and TRBJ1-3, with 9 bases aligning to TRBD1. The J segment lost 1 base and the V segment lost 2 bases, leaving 4 bases of the junction unmatched. Germline V CDR1 and CDR2: SGHNT, YYREEE (reference sequence). The CDR3 runs to 16 residues. CDR3 sequence (DNA): TGTGCCAGCAGCTTCGCCGGGACAGGGTCTGGAAACACCATATATTTT. This gives the protein CASSFAGTGSGNTIYF.

The CDR3: CASGDSNYGYTF. CDR3 DNA: TGTGCCAGCGGGGACAGTAACTATGGCTACACCTTC. This chain joins TRBV2 and TRBJ1-2; TRBD1 agrees at 7 bases. V gave up 8 bases and J gave up 1 base; unmatched junction bases: 1. CDR3 length: 12 amino acids. Per the germline V gene, CDR1 is SNHLY and CDR2 is FYNNEI.

The chain links TRBV5-1 to TRBJ2-7; the match to TRBD1 covers 7 bases. V was clipped by 5 bases and J by 1 base; unmatched bases: 12. This CDR3 has 16 amino acids. Germline V CDR1 and CDR2: SGHRS, YFSETQ. The chain's CDR3 is CASSIPDRDRSYEQYF. CDR3 nucleotide sequence: TGCGCCAGCAGTATCCCCGACAGGGACCGATCCTACGAGCAGTACTTC.

This rearrangement joins TRBV5-1 to TRBJ2-1; the match to TRBD2 covers 8 bases. This CDR3 comprises 16 residues. Per the germline V gene, CDR1 is SGHRS and CDR2 is YFSETQ. The junction had 12 bases not matched to a gene; V was cut back by 2 bases and J by 8 bases. The CDR3: CASSFGIQRENDEQFF. In DNA, the CDR3 is TGCGCCAGCAGCTTTGGGATCCAGCGGGAGAACGATGAGCAGTTCTTC.

J is TRBJ2-4 and V is TRBV28; TRBD1 might be the D (5 bases). Trimming removed 6 bases at V and 2 bases at J, with 17 bases between. Germline V gene lookup returns CDR1 MDHEN and CDR2 SYDVKM. CDR3 length: 16 residues. This chain's CDR3 is CASSLQGMVSKNIQYF. The DNA for the CDR3 is TGTGCCAGCAGCCTCCAGGGAATGGTATCCAAAAACATTCAGTACTTC.

The rearrangement uses TRBV30 and TRBJ1-1, with D perhaps matching TRBD1 (5 bases). CDR3 length equals 13 residues. Germline lookup yields CDR1 GTSNPN and CDR2 SVGIG (reference sequence). Trimming took off 0 bases at V and 3 bases at J, with 8 bases between the two ends. The CDR3 loop reads CAWSVWGDTEAFF. CDR3 DNA: TGTGCCTGGAGTGTTTGGGGGGACACTGAAGCTTTCTTT.

The chain carries TRBV7-2 and TRBJ2-7, with 8 positions matching TRBD2. Germline assignment: CDR1 SGHTA and CDR2 FQGNSA. This CDR3 is 14 amino acids long. The junction had 5 bases not matched to a gene; V was cut back by 1 base and J by 6 bases. Here the CDR3 reads CASSLGTSGGEQYF. CDR3 coding DNA: TGTGCCAGCAGCTTAGGTACTAGCGGAGGCGAGCAGTACTTC.

The gene calls are TRBV4-2 and TRBJ2-7; 11 bases align to TRBD1. Trimming at V came to 1 base and at J to 7 bases, leaving 6 bases not matched to a gene. The length of the CDR3 is 15 residues. Germline V CDR1 and CDR2: LGHNA, YNFKEQ. CDR3 in amino acids: CASSQGGQGAEEQYF. CDR3 nucleotide sequence: TGTGCCAGCAGCCAAGGTGGACAGGGGGCAGAGGAGCAGTACTTC.

The chain couples TRBV5-1 to TRBJ2-1; perhaps TRBD2 as D (6 bases). The CDR3 spans 16 residues. V lost 4 bases and J 8 bases, leaving 22 bases between the germline ends. Germline loops: CDR1 SGHRS, CDR2 YFSETQ. The CDR3 here is CASSPWAGNSEDEQFF. The CDR3, as DNA: TGCGCCAGCAGCCCCTGGGCGGGGAATTCGGAGGATGAGCAGTTCTTC.

This chain links TRBV7-9 with TRBJ2-5; no clear D gene. CDR3 length: 15 amino acids. CDR1 and CDR2 (germline): SEHNR, FQNEAQ (reference sequence). Trimming cost V 0 bases and J 2 bases, with 10 bases left between them. The CDR3 DNA is TGTGCCAGCAGCTTAGCCACCGGAGAACAAGAGACCCAGTACTTC. It encodes CASSLATGEQETQYF.

This clone was seen more than once but under ten times. J is TRBJ1-2 and V is TRBV7-8; 9 nucleotides match TRBD1. This CDR3 is built from 14 residues. V gave up 1 base and J gave up 6 bases; unmatched junction bases: 3. Germline V gene data show CDR1 as SGHVS and CDR2 as FQNEAQ. The CDR3 DNA sequence: TGTGCCAGCAGCTTAGGGACAGGGGCGAATGGCTACACCTTC. The encoded protein is CASSLGTGANGYTF.

The chain employs TRBV2 and TRBJ2-1; the match to TRBD1 covers 7 bases. The CDR3 has 14 residues. Looked up from germline, CDR1 is SNHLY and CDR2 is FYNNEI. Germline trimming cut 6 bases from V and 4 bases from J; bases unmatched to any gene: 6. The chain's CDR3 is CASRAGTVYNEQFF. In nucleotides, the CDR3 is TGTGCCAGCAGGGCCGGGACAGTTTACAATGAGCAGTTCTTC.

V gene TRBV7-8 combines with J gene TRBJ1-1; maybe TRBD1 (5 bases). The germline CDR1 and CDR2 sequences are SGHVS and FQNEAQ. The CDR3 spans 14 residues. Deletions cut 3 bases from V and 3 bases from J, with 11 bases between. The CDR3 protein is CASSFPDSYTEAFF. In DNA, the CDR3 is TGTGCCAGCAGCTTCCCAGACAGTTACACTGAAGCTTTCTTT.

The V and J genes are TRBV6-1 and TRBJ2-5; 12 positions match TRBD2. This CDR3 comprises 15 residues. The V gene end was trimmed by 2 bases and the J gene end by 4 bases; junction bases not matched to a gene: 2. CDR1 and CDR2 (germline): MNHNS, SASEGT. CDR3 nucleotide sequence: TGTGCCAGCAGTGAACTAGCGGGAGGGCCAGAGACCCAGTACTTC. Amino acids: CASSELAGGPETQYF.

The chain couples TRBV14 to TRBJ2-1; no clear D. The CDR3 extends over 12 amino acids. V lost 3 bases, J lost 10 bases, and 10 bases lay in between. Germline CDR1 and CDR2: SGHDN and FVKESK. CDR3 sequence: CASSHPEREQFF. The CDR3 coding sequence is TGTGCCAGCAGCCACCCTGAGAGGGAGCAGTTCTTC. Drawing the rest from reference TRBV14 and TRBJ2-1, the complete variable domain is EAGVTQFPSHSVIEKGQTVTLRCDPISGHDNLYWYRRVMGKEIKFLLHFVKESKQDESGMPNNRFLAERTGGTYSTLKVQPAELEDSGVYFCASSHPEREQFFGPGTRLTVL.

The chain employs TRBV19 and TRBJ2-7, with D unresolved. Trimming removed 5 bases at V and 3 bases at J, with 8 bases between. The CDR3 has 12 amino acids. Germline CDR1 and CDR2: LNHDA and SQIVND (reference sequence). The CDR3 DNA follows: TGTGCCAGTAGTGCAAACAACTACGAGCAGTACTTC. Translated, it gives CASSANNYEQYF.

The chain is built from TRBV7-9 and TRBJ2-7, with TRBD2 matching 10 bases. With V trimmed by 5 bases and J by 5 bases, 6 bases remained unmatched. The CDR3 runs 14 residues. Germline V gives CDR1 SEHNR, CDR2 FQNEAQ (reference sequence). Written as DNA, the CDR3 is TGTGCCAGCAGCCCGGCTAGCGGGAGTCACGAGCAGTACTTC. Amino acids: CASSPASGSHEQYF.

This clone was seen only once. The rearrangement joins TRBV27 to TRBJ2-3; D is uncertain. Trimming took off 6 bases at V and 7 bases at J, with 20 bases between the two ends. This CDR3 has 15 residues. CDR1 is MNHEY and CDR2 is SMNVEV in the germline V gene (reference sequence). CDR3 sequence (DNA): TGTGCCAGCAGGTACAGTGGGCCCACGCGTTATACGCAGTATTTT. Protein product: CASRYSGPTRYTQYF.